This TCR beta chain was captured in a study of T cell responses to AZD1222 COVID-19 vaccine. General study findings and limits: The donor group comprised mostly white British people and more females; the analysis possibly underestimated clonal diversity.

CDR1 and CDR2 (germline): SNHLY, FYNNEI. Trimming left V 2 bases short and J 4 bases short, with 8 bases between. The CDR3 contains 13 residues. Assay used: immunoSEQ multiplex PCR; TCRdb lists only in-frame clones, some missing. The table has roughly 160,000 clones, around nine tenths seen once. To note about this clone: Its antigen remains unknown.

The TCR comes from an adult in good health. The J gene is TRBJ1-2, the V gene TRBV2, with D uncertain. The specimen comprised peripheral blood, sampled on day 0 of AZD1222 vaccination. CDR3 loop: CASSERRIYGYTF. DNA of the CDR3: TGTGCCAGCAGTGAAAGGAGGATCTATGGCTACACCTTC.